The 6 T cell receptor beta chains reported below all come from one sample, sequenced in a study of radiotherapy plus CTLA-4 blockade in lung cancer (dated by TCRdb to the late 2010s). Libraries were prepared through the immunoSEQ multiplex PCR assay. The clones in this table, taken by TCRdb from immuneACCESS, are in-frame only. Not every clone is retained; where verified, under half of the shortfall comes from an unresolved V gene, and the cause of the rest is unknown. In all, the sample holds around 32,000 clones, and more than 80% of those were seen once. The top ten hold around 25% of the sample. The specimen was peripheral blood, collected from a patient treated with radiotherapy plus ipilimumab. These receptors came from a human donor with non-small cell lung cancer that progressed on radiotherapy plus ipilimumab.

This chain uses TRBV4-1 with TRBJ2-3, with D possibly matching TRBD1 (5 bases). This CDR3 comprises 15 residues. Per the germline V gene, CDR1 is MGHRA and CDR2 is YSYEKL. V shed 3 bases and J shed 4 bases, with 14 bases lying between them. CDR3 in amino acids: CASSQTRTGADTQYF. CDR3 coding DNA: TGCGCCAGCAGCCAGACTCGCACAGGCGCAGATACGCAGTATTTT.

This clone showed up just once. The genes are TRBV6-1 and TRBJ2-3, with TRBD2 matching 7 bases. After removal of 0 bases from V and 4 bases from J, the junction contained 7 bases not matched to a gene. This CDR3 spans 16 amino acids. CDR1 and CDR2 (germline): MNHNS, SASEGT. CDR3 region: CASSEALGGGADTQYF. CDR3 in DNA: TGTGCCAGCAGTGAAGCGCTTGGCGGGGGAGCAGATACGCAGTATTTT.

This clone has more than one count but fewer than ten. V gene TRBV2 combines with J gene TRBJ2-2; D is possibly TRBD2 (5 bases). The length of the CDR3 is 14 residues. Trimming removed 7 bases at V and 1 base at J, with 10 bases between. Germline V gene data show CDR1 as SNHLY and CDR2 as FYNNEI. The CDR3 loop is CASKGLGNTGELFF. For the CDR3, the DNA is TGTGCCAGCAAAGGACTGGGGAACACCGGGGAGCTGTTTTTT.

This chain links TRBV25-1 with TRBJ2-3; 7 bases agree with TRBD2. Per germline, CDR1 MGHDK and CDR2 SYGVNS. This CDR3 comprises 16 residues. With 3 bases clipped from V and 2 bases from J, the junction kept 8 bases outside the gene matches. The CDR3 loop reads CASSDPGRGNTDTQYF. In DNA, the CDR3 is TGTGCCAGCAGTGATCCGGGGCGGGGGAACACAGATACGCAGTATTTT.

This clone is a singleton in its sample. The rearrangement links TRBV7-9 to TRBJ2-5; perhaps TRBD2 as D (5 bases). The ends were cut back, 5 bases at V and 2 bases at J, with 15 bases in the middle. The CDR3 spans 15 residues. The germline V gene encodes CDR1 SEHNR and CDR2 FQNEAQ (reference sequence). The CDR3 is CASSLWHREQETQYF. CDR3 nucleotides: TGTGCCAGCAGCCTATGGCACCGGGAACAAGAGACCCAGTACTTC.

This clone has a handful of counts. The V call is TRBV12-5, the J call TRBJ1-5; 9 bases are shared with TRBD1. Unmatched junction bases numbered 3, after V lost 5 bases and J lost 1 base. CDR3 length: 15 amino acids. Germline V gene sequence: CDR1 LGHNT, CDR2 FRNRAP. The CDR3 region is CASGSGQGSNQPQHF. The CDR3 DNA reads as TGTGCTAGTGGTAGCGGACAGGGGAGCAATCAGCCCCAGCATTTT.